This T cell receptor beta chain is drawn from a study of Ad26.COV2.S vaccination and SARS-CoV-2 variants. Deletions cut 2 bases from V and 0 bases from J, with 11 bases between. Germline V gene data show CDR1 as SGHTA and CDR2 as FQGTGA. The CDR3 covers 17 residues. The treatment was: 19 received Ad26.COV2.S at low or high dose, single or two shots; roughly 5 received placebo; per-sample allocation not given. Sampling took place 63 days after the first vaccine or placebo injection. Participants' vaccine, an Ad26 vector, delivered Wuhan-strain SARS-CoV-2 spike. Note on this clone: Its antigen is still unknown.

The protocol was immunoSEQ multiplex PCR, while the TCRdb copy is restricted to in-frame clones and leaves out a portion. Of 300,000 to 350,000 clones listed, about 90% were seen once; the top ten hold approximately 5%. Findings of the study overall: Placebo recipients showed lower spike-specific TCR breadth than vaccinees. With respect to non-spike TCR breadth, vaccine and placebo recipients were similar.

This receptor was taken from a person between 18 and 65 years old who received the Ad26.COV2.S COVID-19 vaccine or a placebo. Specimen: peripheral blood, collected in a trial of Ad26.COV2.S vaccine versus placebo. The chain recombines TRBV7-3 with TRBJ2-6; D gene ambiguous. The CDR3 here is CASSLGLLASGANVLTF. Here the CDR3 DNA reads TGTGCCAGCAGCTTAGGGCTATTAGCCTCTGGGGCCAACGTCCTGACTTTC.